This TCR beta chain was sequenced during a study of T cells in localized non-small cell lung cancer. Clones were sequenced by immunoSEQ multiplex PCR, and TCRdb holds only the in-frame ones, with some missing. In the table there are about 53,000 clones, roughly 88% of which are singletons. This clone occurred a few times. This CDR3 is 13 amino acids long. Per the germline V gene, CDR1 is SQVTM and CDR2 is ANQGSEA. The V gene lost 8 bases and the J gene lost 1 base, with 14 bases spanning the gap. The rearrangement links TRBV29-1 to TRBJ1-1; D might be TRBD1 (6 bases). This TCR was sampled from a man between 35 and 75 years old with stage III lung adenocarcinoma. Source: peripheral blood mononuclear cells, taken before any cancer treatment. DNA of the CDR3: TGCAGCACCGCCGGGGGCACGAACACTGAAGCTTTCTTT. Translated: CSTAGGTNTEAFF.